This is a list of T cell receptor beta chains from one sample in a study of blood T cell repertoires in COVID-19. TCRdb keeps only in-frame clones here, not all; method: immunoSEQ multiplex PCR. In the table there are about 480,000 clones, around 89% of which are singletons. Sequencing was carried out using peripheral blood. The receptors originated from a young woman with acute or convalescent COVID-19. The CDR3 runs from the conserved cysteine through the conserved F or W. The D gene is left open where the match is weak. Where a row states a size, it is once, few, many or the class of an expanded clone; other rows omit it.

v_call: TRBV5-1; d_call: NA; clone_size: NA; j_call: TRBJ1-4; cdr3_aa: CASSWQGSGEKLFF; cdr3_nt: TGCGCCAGCAGCTGGCAGGGGTCGGGTGAAAAACTGTTTTTT
v_call: TRBV2; d_call: NA; clone_size: NA; j_call: TRBJ2-3; cdr3_aa: CASSDPGNGRDTQYF; cdr3_nt: TGTGCCAGCAGTGATCCAGGGAACGGTCGGGATACGCAGTATTTT
v_call: TRBV5-4; d_call: TRBD1; clone_size: NA; j_call: TRBJ1-1; cdr3_aa: CASSLLTGDTTEAFF; cdr3_nt: TGTGCCAGCAGCTTACTGACAGGGGATACCACTGAAGCTTTCTTT
v_call: TRBV30; d_call: TRBD2; clone_size: NA; j_call: TRBJ2-1; cdr3_aa: CAWEKTSGGFFSYNEQFF; cdr3_nt: TGTGCCTGGGAAAAGACTAGCGGGGGCTTCTTCTCCTACAATGAGCAGTTCTTC
v_call: TRBV4-1; d_call: NA; clone_size: NA; j_call: TRBJ2-3; cdr3_aa: CASSPSGRSDTQYF; cdr3_nt: TGCGCCAGCAGCCCTTCGGGTAGGTCAGATACGCAGTATTTT
v_call: TRBV2; d_call: TRBD1; clone_size: few; j_call: TRBJ1-5; cdr3_aa: CASSQQGAGQPQHF; cdr3_nt: TGTGCCAGCAGTCAACAGGGGGCCGGGCAGCCCCAGCATTTT
v_call: TRBV11-2; d_call: NA; clone_size: NA; j_call: TRBJ2-5; cdr3_aa: CASSFYSQETQYF; cdr3_nt: TGTGCCAGCAGCTTTTACAGCCAAGAGACCCAGTACTTC
v_call: TRBV5-6; d_call: TRBD1; clone_size: NA; j_call: TRBJ2-3; cdr3_aa: CASSYITGARTDTQYF; cdr3_nt: TGTGCCAGCAGTTATATAACAGGGGCGCGCACAGATACGCAGTATTTT
v_call: TRBV21-1; d_call: NA; clone_size: NA; j_call: TRBJ2-1; cdr3_aa: CASSTLAGIYNEQFF; cdr3_nt: TGTGCCAGCAGCACACTAGCGGGGATTTACAATGAGCAGTTCTTC
v_call: TRBV5-6; d_call: NA; clone_size: NA; j_call: TRBJ2-3; cdr3_aa: CASSLVGAGPSTDTQYF; cdr3_nt: TGTGCCAGCAGCTTGGTGGGAGCGGGCCCGAGCACAGATACGCAGTATTTT
v_call: TRBV27; d_call: NA; clone_size: NA; j_call: TRBJ2-1; cdr3_aa: CASSAGREPYNEQFF; cdr3_nt: TGTGCCAGCAGTGCAGGTCGGGAGCCCTACAATGAGCAGTTCTTC
v_call: TRBV15; d_call: TRBD1; clone_size: NA; j_call: TRBJ1-5; cdr3_aa: CATSKSGTGNSNQPQHF; cdr3_nt: TGTGCCACCAGCAAATCCGGGACAGGGAATAGCAATCAGCCCCAGCATTTT
v_call: TRBV27; d_call: TRBD1; clone_size: few; j_call: TRBJ1-6; cdr3_aa: CASRHRGNSPLHF; cdr3_nt: TGTGCCAGCAGGCACAGGGGTAATTCACCCCTCCACTTT
v_call: TRBV7-6; d_call: TRBD2; clone_size: NA; j_call: TRBJ2-7; cdr3_aa: CASSALAGTSREQYF; cdr3_nt: TGTGCCAGCAGCGCACTCGCCGGGACTAGTCGGGAGCAGTACTTC
v_call: TRBV7-8; d_call: NA; clone_size: NA; j_call: TRBJ1-1; cdr3_aa: CASSRAGGATEAFF; cdr3_nt: TGTGCCAGCAGCCGAGCCGGGGGTGCCACTGAAGCTTTCTTT
v_call: TRBV13; d_call: TRBD2; clone_size: once; j_call: TRBJ2-2; cdr3_aa: CASSPSGGSTGELFF; cdr3_nt: TGTGCCAGCAGCCCCAGCGGGGGGAGCACCGGGGAGCTGTTTTTT
v_call: TRBV7-3; d_call: TRBD1; clone_size: once; j_call: TRBJ1-1; cdr3_aa: CASSLGRTGNTEAFF; cdr3_nt: TGTGCCAGCAGCTTAGGTCGGACAGGGAACACTGAAGCTTTCTTT
v_call: TRBV5-8; d_call: NA; clone_size: NA; j_call: TRBJ2-3; cdr3_aa: CASSSVIGTDTQYF; cdr3_nt: TGTGCCAGCAGCTCAGTTATTGGCACAGATACGCAGTATTTT
v_call: TRBV28; d_call: NA; clone_size: once; j_call: TRBJ2-2; cdr3_aa: CASSLGALNTGELFF; cdr3_nt: TGTGCCAGCAGTTTAGGGGCGTTGAACACCGGGGAGCTGTTTTTT
v_call: TRBV7-3; d_call: NA; clone_size: NA; j_call: TRBJ2-1; cdr3_aa: CASSTGGPYNEQFF; cdr3_nt: TGTGCCAGCAGCACGGGGGGCCCCTACAATGAGCAGTTCTTC
v_call: TRBV2; d_call: NA; clone_size: NA; j_call: TRBJ1-2; cdr3_aa: CASGREGTYYGYTF; cdr3_nt: TGTGCCAGCGGACGGGAGGGAACCTACTATGGCTACACCTTC
v_call: TRBV27; d_call: TRBD2; clone_size: NA; j_call: TRBJ2-5; cdr3_aa: CASSLRLAGNLYQETQYF; cdr3_nt: TGTGCCAGCAGTCTCCGACTAGCGGGGAACCTGTACCAAGAGACCCAGTACTTC
v_call: TRBV5-1; d_call: TRBD1; clone_size: NA; j_call: TRBJ2-2; cdr3_aa: CASSRQPTGGFSTGELFF; cdr3_nt: TGCGCCAGCAGCCGCCAACCGACAGGGGGATTTAGCACCGGGGAGCTGTTTTTT
v_call: TRBV7-2; d_call: NA; clone_size: NA; j_call: TRBJ2-1; cdr3_aa: CASSLASVGGNEQFF; cdr3_nt: TGTGCCAGCAGCTTAGCGTCAGTAGGGGGAAATGAGCAGTTCTTC
v_call: TRBV6-5; d_call: TRBD1; clone_size: NA; j_call: TRBJ1-2; cdr3_aa: CASRAGGSYGYTF; cdr3_nt: TGTGCCAGCAGGGCAGGGGGCAGCTATGGCTACACCTTC
v_call: TRBV12-3/TRBV12-4; d_call: NA; clone_size: NA; j_call: TRBJ1-6; cdr3_aa: CASSQLTDSPLHF; cdr3_nt: TGTGCCAGCAGTCAACTGACAGATTCACCCCTCCACTTT
v_call: TRBV7-9; d_call: TRBD1; clone_size: NA; j_call: TRBJ2-3; cdr3_aa: CASSIPGGTQYF; cdr3_nt: TGTGCCAGCAGCATCCCAGGGGGTACGCAGTATTTT
v_call: TRBV5-8; d_call: NA; clone_size: NA; j_call: TRBJ2-7; cdr3_aa: CASSKLAVSYEQYF; cdr3_nt: TGTGCCAGCAGCAAGTTAGCGGTCTCCTACGAGCAGTACTTC
v_call: TRBV9; d_call: TRBD2; clone_size: NA; j_call: TRBJ2-4; cdr3_aa: CASSVGRGGQFKNIQYF; cdr3_nt: TGTGCCAGCAGCGTAGGTCGGGGGGGGCAGTTCAAAAACATTCAGTACTTC
v_call: TRBV4-1; d_call: TRBD2; clone_size: NA; j_call: TRBJ2-5; cdr3_aa: CASSPRWTRPPETQYF; cdr3_nt: TGCGCCAGCAGCCCACGATGGACTAGGCCTCCTGAGACCCAGTACTTC
v_call: TRBV2; d_call: TRBD2; clone_size: NA; j_call: TRBJ2-7; cdr3_aa: CASSARTSGGPYEQYF; cdr3_nt: TGTGCCAGCAGTGCCCGGACTAGCGGGGGACCCTACGAGCAGTACTTC
v_call: TRBV30; d_call: NA; clone_size: once; j_call: TRBJ1-4; cdr3_aa: CAWSGGVNEKLFF; cdr3_nt: TGTGCCTGGAGTGGGGGGGTTAATGAAAAACTGTTTTTT
v_call: TRBV7-9; d_call: NA; clone_size: NA; j_call: TRBJ2-1; cdr3_aa: CASSWGDNEQFF; cdr3_nt: TGTGCCAGCAGTTGGGGGGACAATGAGCAGTTCTTC
v_call: TRBV7-6; d_call: NA; clone_size: NA; j_call: TRBJ2-3; cdr3_aa: CASSLQGGTDTQYF; cdr3_nt: TGTGCCAGCAGCTTACAAGGGGGCACAGATACGCAGTATTTT
v_call: TRBV19; d_call: TRBD1; clone_size: NA; j_call: TRBJ1-5; cdr3_aa: CASSKDRGVRQPQHF; cdr3_nt: TGTGCCAGTAGTAAAGACAGGGGTGTAAGGCAGCCCCAGCATTTT
v_call: TRBV19; d_call: NA; clone_size: NA; j_call: TRBJ1-5; cdr3_aa: CATHWGGGYSNQPQHF; cdr3_nt: TGTGCCACCCATTGGGGGGGAGGATATAGCAATCAGCCCCAGCATTTT
v_call: TRBV7-2; d_call: NA; clone_size: NA; j_call: TRBJ2-5; cdr3_aa: CASSPQETQYF; cdr3_nt: TGTGCCAGCAGCCCACAAGAGACCCAGTACTTC
v_call: TRBV28; d_call: TRBD2; clone_size: NA; j_call: TRBJ2-1; cdr3_aa: CASSMSGVTYNEQFF; cdr3_nt: TGTGCCAGCAGTATGAGCGGGGTGACGTACAATGAGCAGTTCTTC
v_call: TRBV6-1; d_call: NA; clone_size: NA; j_call: TRBJ2-2; cdr3_aa: CASSELGAGELFF; cdr3_nt: TGTGCCAGCAGTGAATTAGGGGCCGGGGAGCTGTTTTTT
v_call: TRBV6-5; d_call: TRBD2; clone_size: NA; j_call: TRBJ2-7; cdr3_aa: CASRKRGEGNEQYF; cdr3_nt: TGTGCCAGCAGAAAACGGGGGGAAGGGAACGAGCAGTACTTC
v_call: TRBV29-1; d_call: TRBD1; clone_size: NA; j_call: TRBJ1-1; cdr3_aa: CSAESRDRGGTEAFF; cdr3_nt: TGCAGCGCTGAGTCCCGGGACAGGGGGGGCACTGAAGCTTTCTTT
v_call: TRBV24-1; d_call: NA; clone_size: NA; j_call: TRBJ1-2; cdr3_aa: CATEHEEAWGYTF; cdr3_nt: TGTGCCACCGAACATGAGGAGGCCTGGGGCTACACCTTC
v_call: TRBV6-5; d_call: TRBD1; clone_size: NA; j_call: TRBJ1-4; cdr3_aa: CASRPSYTGDEKLFF; cdr3_nt: TGTGCCAGCAGACCATCTTATACAGGGGATGAAAAACTGTTTTTT
v_call: TRBV2; d_call: NA; clone_size: NA; j_call: TRBJ1-2; cdr3_aa: CASSRTRINYGYTF; cdr3_nt: TGTGCCAGCAGTAGGACACGAATTAACTATGGCTACACCTTC
v_call: TRBV5-1; d_call: NA; clone_size: NA; j_call: TRBJ2-2; cdr3_aa: CASSSRGGTGELFF; cdr3_nt: TGCGCCAGCAGCTCGCGCGGTGGAACCGGGGAGCTGTTTTTT
v_call: TRBV5-6; d_call: TRBD2; clone_size: NA; j_call: TRBJ2-1; cdr3_aa: CASSFERTSGYNEQFF; cdr3_nt: TGTGCCAGCAGCTTTGAGAGGACTAGCGGTTACAATGAGCAGTTCTTC
v_call: TRBV5-6; d_call: NA; clone_size: NA; j_call: TRBJ2-3; cdr3_aa: CASSQGGADTQYF; cdr3_nt: TGTGCCAGCAGCCAAGGGGGGGCGGATACGCAGTATTTT
v_call: TRBV18; d_call: TRBD1; clone_size: NA; j_call: TRBJ2-2; cdr3_aa: CASSPSGTGGAPGELFF; cdr3_nt: TGTGCCAGCTCACCCTCCGGGACAGGGGGCGCCCCCGGGGAGCTGTTTTTT
v_call: TRBV5-1; d_call: TRBD2; clone_size: NA; j_call: TRBJ2-1; cdr3_aa: CASSFLAGGPNEQFF; cdr3_nt: TGCGCCAGCAGCTTTTTGGCGGGGGGGCCAAATGAGCAGTTCTTC